The TCR beta chain under discussion was sequenced for a study of blood T cell repertoires in COVID-19. The repertoire was sequenced with immunoSEQ multiplex PCR; TCRdb's copy has only in-frame clones and lacks some. The table includes over 200,000 clones, about 85% detected once. Participants' own reports of clinical history determined their cohort assignment. This CDR3 contains 11 residues. Trimming pared 7 bases from V and 9 bases from J, leaving 13 bases between. Per germline, CDR1 DFQATT and CDR2 SNEGSKA (reference sequence). The sequencing input was PBMCs or T cells enriched from blood (not recorded which). This chain uses TRBV20-1 with TRBJ2-1, with D perhaps TRBD1 (6 bases). The clonotype comes from a young man who had recovered from COVID-19. For the CDR3, the DNA is TGCAGTGAACAGGGTCTCTTTGAGCAGTTCTTC. It codes for CSEQGLFEQFF.